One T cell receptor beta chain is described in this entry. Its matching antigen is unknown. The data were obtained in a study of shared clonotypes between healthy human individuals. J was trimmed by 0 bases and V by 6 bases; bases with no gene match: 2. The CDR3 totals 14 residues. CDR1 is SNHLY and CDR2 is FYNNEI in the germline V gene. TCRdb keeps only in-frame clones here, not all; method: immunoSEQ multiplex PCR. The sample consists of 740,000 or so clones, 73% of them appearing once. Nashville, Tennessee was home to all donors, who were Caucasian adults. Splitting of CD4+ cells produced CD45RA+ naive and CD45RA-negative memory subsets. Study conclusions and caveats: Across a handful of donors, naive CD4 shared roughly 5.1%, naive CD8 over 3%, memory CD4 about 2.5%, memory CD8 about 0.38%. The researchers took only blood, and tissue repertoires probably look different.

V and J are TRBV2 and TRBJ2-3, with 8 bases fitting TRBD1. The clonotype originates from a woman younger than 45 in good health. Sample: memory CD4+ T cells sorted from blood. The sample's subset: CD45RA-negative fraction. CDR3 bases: TGTGCCAGCAGGACAGGGGAAAGCACAGATACGCAGTATTTT. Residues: CASRTGESTDTQYF.